This TCR beta chain was captured by sequencing in a study of blood T cell repertoires in COVID-19. The assay was immunoSEQ multiplex PCR, and TCRdb's table has in-frame clones only and misses some. Here the sample spans 85,000 to 120,000 clones, about 87% being singletons. The germline V gene has CDR1 LNHDA and CDR2 SQIVND (reference sequence). Trimming shortened V by 3 bases and J by 4 bases, and 15 bases separated the two germline ends. This CDR3 has 16 residues. The source is a man between 45 and 60 years old with active or convalescent COVID-19. The chain combines TRBV19 with TRBJ2-2; no clear D. Sequencing input: peripheral blood. Here the CDR3 DNA reads TGTGCCAGTAGTATTGCAGCGATAACCGGCACCGGGGAGCTGTTTTTT. Its protein is CASSIAAITGTGELFF.